This TCR beta chain was profiled in a study of blood T cell repertoires in COVID-19. At the level of the study: Material from acute and convalescent COVID-19 was sourced from the United States, Italy and Spain. Sources were T cells, B-cell-depleted T cells, or PBMCs; the material itself was cDNA or gDNA.

All enrollees were about 18 to 90 years old and from 20 to 30 US areas. Symptom resolution, clearance, or two negative PCRs marked donors in Cohort 3 as recovered. The V and J ends lost 10 bases and 2 bases respectively, with 12 bases between them. Per germline, CDR1 SNHLY and CDR2 FYNNEI. The CDR3 has 13 residues. Sequenced by immunoSEQ multiplex PCR; TCRdb stores in-frame clones only, minus some. The repertoire has roughly 160,000 clones, roughly 84% of them found once; the top ten carry 15% to 20%. This sequence originates from a man aged 55 to 70 who had recovered from COVID-19. Sequences were obtained from PBMCs or T cells enriched from blood (not recorded which). The chain uses TRBV2 and TRBJ1-3, with D unresolved. CDR3 sequence: CATTDQPGNTIYF. Here the CDR3 DNA reads TGTGCCACCACAGACCAGCCTGGAAACACCATATATTTT.